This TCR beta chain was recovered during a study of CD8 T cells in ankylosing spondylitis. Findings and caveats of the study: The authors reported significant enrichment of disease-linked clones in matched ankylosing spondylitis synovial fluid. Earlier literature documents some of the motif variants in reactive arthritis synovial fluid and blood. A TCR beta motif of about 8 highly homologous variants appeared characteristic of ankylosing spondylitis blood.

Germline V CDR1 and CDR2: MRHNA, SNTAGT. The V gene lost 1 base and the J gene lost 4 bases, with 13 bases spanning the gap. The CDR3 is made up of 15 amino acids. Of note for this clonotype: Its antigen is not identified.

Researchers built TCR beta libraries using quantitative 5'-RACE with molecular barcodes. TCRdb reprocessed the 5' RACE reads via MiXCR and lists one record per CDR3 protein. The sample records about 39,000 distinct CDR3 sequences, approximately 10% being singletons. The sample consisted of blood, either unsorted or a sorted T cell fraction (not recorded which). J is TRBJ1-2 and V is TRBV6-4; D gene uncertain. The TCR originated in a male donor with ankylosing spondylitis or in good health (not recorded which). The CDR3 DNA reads TGTGCCAGCAGTGACTATGGTCGGCAGTCCTATGGCTACACCTTC. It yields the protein CASSDYGRQSYGYTF.